Listed below are T cell receptor beta chains from one sample, sequenced in a study of T cell repertoires in cytomegalovirus infection. TCRdb fed the reads into MiXCR, producing one record per CDR3 protein. The repertoire consists of 350,000 to 450,000 distinct CDR3 sequences, with less than 20% occurring once and the leading ten covering approximately 10%. Sequencing input: PBMCs. The receptors stem from a human donor in good health (CMV status not recorded). Some clones in this sample may be carry-over from other donors' samples. Both conserved end residues are part of each CDR3. D genes are given only for firm matches. Not every row has a clone size; where given, it reads once, few, many or a size class.

clone_size: NA; v_call: TRBV6-1; d_call: NA; j_call: TRBJ1-4; cdr3_nt: TGTGCCAGCCAAAAAGGGTATTTTGAAAAACTGTTTTTT; cdr3_aa: CASQKGYFEKLFF
clone_size: many; v_call: TRBV7-8; d_call: NA; j_call: TRBJ2-3; cdr3_nt: TGTGCCAGCAGCTCTGGGCCCCGGGCACCAGATACGCAGTATTTT; cdr3_aa: CASSSGPRAPDTQYF
clone_size: many; v_call: TRBV7-9; d_call: NA; j_call: TRBJ2-3; cdr3_nt: TGTGCCAGCAGCGCCGGAGATACAGATACGCAGTATTTT; cdr3_aa: CASSAGDTDTQYF
clone_size: many; v_call: TRBV28; d_call: NA; j_call: TRBJ2-1; cdr3_nt: TGTGCCAGCAGTTACCACTCGGGACTCCACAATGAGCAGTTCTTC; cdr3_aa: CASSYHSGLHNEQFF
clone_size: NA; v_call: TRBV11-2; d_call: TRBD2; j_call: TRBJ2-4; cdr3_nt: TGTGCCAGCAGACGGACTAGCGGGAGCGTAGCCAAAAACATTCAGTACTTC; cdr3_aa: CASRRTSGSVAKNIQYF
clone_size: few; v_call: TRBV5-4; d_call: NA; j_call: TRBJ1-3; cdr3_nt: TGTGCCAGCAGCTTGGATTTACGGGACTCTGGAAACACCATATATTTT; cdr3_aa: CASSLDLRDSGNTIYF
clone_size: NA; v_call: TRBV5-6; d_call: TRBD1; j_call: TRBJ2-3; cdr3_nt: TGTGCCAGCAGCTTGTTGGGGGACAGGGACGATACGCAGTATTTT; cdr3_aa: CASSLLGDRDDTQYF
clone_size: NA; v_call: TRBV6-2/TRBV6-3; d_call: TRBD2; j_call: TRBJ2-1; cdr3_nt: TGTGCCAGCATCTCAAGCGGGAGGTCTCAGGCGCAGTTCTTC; cdr3_aa: CASISSGRSQAQFF
clone_size: many; v_call: TRBV15; d_call: NA; j_call: TRBJ2-5; cdr3_nt: TGTGCCACCAGCCGCTCGGTCGGAACCGCGACCCAGTACTTC; cdr3_aa: CATSRSVGTATQYF
clone_size: many; v_call: TRBV7-2; d_call: NA; j_call: TRBJ2-1; cdr3_nt: TGTGCCAGCAGCTTACCGGGCTCCTACAATGAGCAGTTCTTC; cdr3_aa: CASSLPGSYNEQFF
clone_size: NA; v_call: TRBV4-2; d_call: TRBD1; j_call: TRBJ1-4; cdr3_nt: TGTGCCAGCAGGACCGGGACAGCTAATGAAAAACTGTTTTTT; cdr3_aa: CASRTGTANEKLFF
clone_size: NA; v_call: TRBV2; d_call: NA; j_call: TRBJ1-2; cdr3_nt: TGTGCCAGCGAAGGGTCAGCCCCCTATGGCTACACCTTC; cdr3_aa: CASEGSAPYGYTF
clone_size: many; v_call: TRBV7-2; d_call: NA; j_call: TRBJ1-6; cdr3_nt: TGTGCCAGCAGCTTTCCGGGAACCTATTCACCCCTCCACTTT; cdr3_aa: CASSFPGTYSPLHF
clone_size: few; v_call: TRBV2; d_call: NA; j_call: TRBJ2-4; cdr3_nt: TGTGCCAGCAGTGAAGCGATGGGTTATAAAAACATTCAGTACTTC; cdr3_aa: CASSEAMGYKNIQYF
clone_size: many; v_call: TRBV7-2; d_call: NA; j_call: TRBJ2-1; cdr3_nt: TGTGCCAGCAGCAACTTCCGGAGCTCCTACAATGAGCAGTTCTTC; cdr3_aa: CASSNFRSSYNEQFF
clone_size: few; v_call: TRBV12-3/TRBV12-4; d_call: NA; j_call: TRBJ2-7; cdr3_nt: TGTGCCAGCAGTCCTGGTGGTGGGCGGGCATCCGAGCAGTACTTC; cdr3_aa: CASSPGGGRASEQYF
clone_size: many; v_call: TRBV12-3/TRBV12-4; d_call: NA; j_call: TRBJ2-4; cdr3_nt: TGTGCCAGCAGCCGGATTAGGACAGAAAACATTCAGTACTTC; cdr3_aa: CASSRIRTENIQYF
clone_size: NA; v_call: TRBV29-1; d_call: NA; j_call: TRBJ2-3; cdr3_nt: TGCAGCGTTGATCGGATTAGCACAGATACGCAGTATTTT; cdr3_aa: CSVDRISTDTQYF
clone_size: many; v_call: TRBV7-2; d_call: TRBD1; j_call: TRBJ1-5; cdr3_nt: TGTGCCAGCAGCTTCAGGGGGCTGGGCAATCAGCCCCAGCATTTT; cdr3_aa: CASSFRGLGNQPQHF
clone_size: NA; v_call: TRBV12-3/TRBV12-4; d_call: NA; j_call: TRBJ2-1; cdr3_nt: TGTGCCAGCAGTTTATCCCTGGTAAATCAGTTCTTC; cdr3_aa: CASSLSLVNQFF
clone_size: many; v_call: TRBV6-6; d_call: TRBD1; j_call: TRBJ1-6; cdr3_nt: TGTGCCAGCAGTTCTGGGACAGGGGGTAATTCACCCCTCCACTTT; cdr3_aa: CASSSGTGGNSPLHF
clone_size: few; v_call: TRBV28; d_call: TRBD1; j_call: TRBJ1-2; cdr3_nt: TGTGCCAGCCGCAGGGGGAATGGCTACACCTTC; cdr3_aa: CASRRGNGYTF
clone_size: many; v_call: TRBV15; d_call: NA; j_call: TRBJ1-2; cdr3_nt: TGTGCCACCAGCAGCGAGTCGTATTTCAATGGCTACACCTTC; cdr3_aa: CATSSESYFNGYTF
clone_size: many; v_call: TRBV19; d_call: TRBD1; j_call: TRBJ2-1; cdr3_nt: TGTGCCAGTAGTGGGCAGGGGGCTGGGTACAATGAGCAGTTCTTC; cdr3_aa: CASSGQGAGYNEQFF
clone_size: NA; v_call: TRBV20-1; d_call: TRBD1; j_call: TRBJ1-6; cdr3_nt: TGCAGTGCTAGTCAACAGGGGGCTGGTGTGAATTCACCCCTCCACTTT; cdr3_aa: CSASQQGAGVNSPLHF
clone_size: few; v_call: TRBV19; d_call: TRBD1; j_call: TRBJ1-1; cdr3_nt: TGTGCCAGTCTCCCCCGGGGACAGGTCCTTGAAGCTTTCTTT; cdr3_aa: CASLPRGQVLEAFF
clone_size: many; v_call: TRBV7-9; d_call: NA; j_call: TRBJ2-6; cdr3_nt: TGTGCCAGCAGCGGACCGCAGGACCTCTCTGGGGCCAACGTCCTGACTTTC; cdr3_aa: CASSGPQDLSGANVLTF
clone_size: few; v_call: TRBV12-3/TRBV12-4; d_call: TRBD1; j_call: TRBJ1-6; cdr3_nt: TGTGCCAGCAAACGGACAGGGGAGGGTTCACCCCTCCACTTT; cdr3_aa: CASKRTGEGSPLHF